The rows below give T cell receptor beta chains drawn from one sample of a study of naive and memory T cell subsets. TCRdb re-called the UMI-ligation and nested PCR reads through MiXCR, storing one row per CDR3 protein. In the table there are 150,000 or so distinct CDR3 sequences, under 25% of which are singletons. The sequenced sample consisted of naive CD4+ T cells from blood. The origin of the receptors is a human donor in good health. The CDR3 runs from the conserved cysteine through the conserved F or W. A D gene is named only where the DNA matches it firmly. Only part of the rows carry a size: once, few, many, or a class if the clone is expanded.

V gene: TRBV7-9; clone size: NA; J gene: TRBJ1-5; D gene: TRBD1; CDR3 DNA: TGTGCCAGCTCACAAGGAGCAGGGGGCGTTCGGGACTATCAGCCCCAGCATTTT; CDR3 protein: CASSQGAGGVRDYQPQHF
V gene: TRBV30; clone size: NA; J gene: TRBJ2-5; D gene: NA; CDR3 DNA: TGTGCCTGGGGATGGGAGACCCAGTACTTC; CDR3 protein: CAWGWETQYF
V gene: TRBV11-2; clone size: few; J gene: TRBJ2-7; D gene: NA; CDR3 DNA: TGTGCCAGCAGCTATCGGACAGCGGTCTCCTACGAGCAGTACTTC; CDR3 protein: CASSYRTAVSYEQYF
V gene: TRBV29-1; clone size: once; J gene: TRBJ1-4; D gene: NA; CDR3 DNA: TGCAGCGTTGCGGGGAGGGGTGAAAAACTGTTTTTT; CDR3 protein: CSVAGRGEKLFF
V gene: TRBV6-5; clone size: many; J gene: TRBJ1-3; D gene: NA; CDR3 DNA: TGTGCCAGCAGTTACACGCCTACTGGAAACACCATATATTTT; CDR3 protein: CASSYTPTGNTIYF
V gene: TRBV5-8; clone size: few; J gene: TRBJ2-7; D gene: TRBD2; CDR3 DNA: TGTGCCAGTACAAGTTTACCGGGACTAGCGGGAGGGAAGTCCTACGAGCAGTACTTC; CDR3 protein: CASTSLPGLAGGKSYEQYF
V gene: TRBV29-1; clone size: many; J gene: TRBJ2-1; D gene: TRBD2; CDR3 DNA: TGCAGCGACTCAGCGGGAGGTCCCAATGAGCAGTTCTTC; CDR3 protein: CSDSAGGPNEQFF
V gene: TRBV19; clone size: many; J gene: TRBJ2-3; D gene: TRBD2; CDR3 DNA: TGTGCCAGTAGTGTAACTAGCGCAGATACGCAGTATTTT; CDR3 protein: CASSVTSADTQYF
V gene: TRBV5-6; clone size: few; J gene: TRBJ1-1; D gene: NA; CDR3 DNA: TGTGCCAGCAGCCGGGTGCAGAACACTGAAGCTTTCTTT; CDR3 protein: CASSRVQNTEAFF
V gene: TRBV7-8; clone size: many; J gene: TRBJ2-1; D gene: NA; CDR3 DNA: TGTGCCAGCAGCCAGACCTACAATGAGCAGTTCTTC; CDR3 protein: CASSQTYNEQFF
V gene: TRBV7-2; clone size: few; J gene: TRBJ1-5; D gene: NA; CDR3 DNA: TGTGCCAGCAGCTCTCTCTTCAGGGGTCAGCCCCAGCATTTT; CDR3 protein: CASSSLFRGQPQHF
V gene: TRBV19; clone size: NA; J gene: TRBJ2-7; D gene: NA; CDR3 DNA: TGTGCCAGTAGTATGCGGTCTCCGCCCCACGAGCAGTACTTC; CDR3 protein: CASSMRSPPHEQYF
V gene: TRBV5-6; clone size: NA; J gene: TRBJ1-1; D gene: NA; CDR3 DNA: TGTGCCAGCAGTTATAGGATTATGAACACTGAAGCTTTCTTT; CDR3 protein: CASSYRIMNTEAFF
V gene: TRBV28; clone size: many; J gene: TRBJ2-7; D gene: NA; CDR3 DNA: TGTGCCAGCACCCGCCCTCAGGGTAGTTTCCAGCAGTACTTC; CDR3 protein: CASTRPQGSFQQYF